A single sample is the source of the 26 T cell receptor beta chains below, sequenced in a study of regulatory T cells in long-lasting Graves disease. Documented time point: persistent/refractory GD, antithyroid drugs over 5 years with positive TRAb. The TCR library used RNA extracted from PBMCs. Investigators prepared the TCR beta libraries by applying iRepertoire HTBI primers and Arm-PCR of CDR3 regions. TCRdb re-called the multiplex PCR reads with MiXCR, one entry per CDR3 protein. Of under 350,000 distinct CDR3 sequences in the sample, more than 20% are singletons; the top ten hold more than 50%. The source material was peripheral blood mononuclear cells (PBMCs), sampled when the disease was refractory, from a patient treated with antithyroid drugs. Receptor source: a female donor with Graves disease.

This clonotype was found many times. The chain recombines TRBV12-3 or TRBV12-4 with TRBJ2-7; D is perhaps TRBD1 (6 bases). The length of the CDR3 is 13 residues. The germline V and J ends were trimmed by 0 bases and 6 bases, with 9 bases remaining between them. The CDR3 reads CASSLAAGVEQYF. In DNA form, the CDR3 reads TGTGCCAGCAGTTTAGCGGCAGGGGTCGAGCAGTACTTC.

In its sample, this clonotype was seen many times. The J gene is TRBJ1-4, the V gene TRBV28; TRBD1 matches 7 bases. Germline-derived CDR1 and CDR2 are MDHEN and SYDVKM. The V gene end was trimmed by 3 bases and the J gene end by 3 bases; junction bases not matched to a gene: 7. There are 16 residues in the CDR3. CDR3 sequence reads: CASSLKGARANEKLFF. The CDR3 coding sequence is TGTGCCAGCAGTTTGAAGGGGGCACGGGCTAATGAAAAACTGTTTTTT.

The genes are TRBV6-1 and TRBJ2-5; D may be TRBD1 (5 bases). CDR3 length: 14 residues. V was cut by 11 bases and J by 2 bases, with 18 bases left in between. Per germline, CDR1 MNHNS and CDR2 SASEGT. CDR3 nucleotides: TGTGCCGGCATAACAGGTGGTCGGCAAGAGACCCAGTACTTC. Protein sequence: CAGITGGRQETQYF.

This clonotype was observed a handful of times. The chain joins TRBV7-8 to TRBJ1-1; TRBD1 might be the D (5 bases). The CDR3 is 13 residues long. Germline CDR1 is SGHVS and CDR2 is FQNEAQ. Trimming took off 7 bases at V and 1 base at J, with 10 bases between the two ends. The CDR3 DNA follows: TGTGCCAGCACCTTGGGGCAGAACACTGAAGCTTTCTTT. Translation: CASTLGQNTEAFF.

V and J are TRBV4-2 and TRBJ2-2; D gene unclear. The V end lost 4 bases, the J end lost 2 bases, and 8 bases lay between the germline ends. The CDR3 consists of 14 residues. Germline V gene data show CDR1 as LGHNA and CDR2 as YNFKEQ. The CDR3 DNA is TGTGCCAGCAGCCCCCGGGTCAACACCGGGGAGCTGTTTTTT. Translation: CASSPRVNTGELFF.

This clonotype was recorded only once. The V gene is TRBV20-1, the J gene TRBJ2-1, with 11 positions matching TRBD2. Trimming removed 2 bases from V and 7 bases from J; junction bases left unmatched: 19. The germline V gene has CDR1 DFQATT and CDR2 SNEGSKA (reference sequence). The CDR3 has 19 residues. The CDR3 spells CSARSAVSTLAGGWNEQFF. In DNA, the CDR3 is TGCAGTGCTAGATCCGCGGTATCAACCTTAGCGGGAGGGTGGAATGAGCAGTTCTTC.

The V gene is TRBV28, the J gene TRBJ2-7, with TRBD1 matching over 9 bases. V shed 7 bases and J 5 bases; nucleotides not matched to a gene: 9. This CDR3 is built from 14 residues. Germline V gene data show CDR1 as MDHEN and CDR2 as SYDVKM. CDR3 in DNA: TGTGCCAGCACAAAAATGGGACAGGGAAACGAGCAGTACTTC. The encoded protein is CASTKMGQGNEQYF.

The chain combines TRBV27 with TRBJ1-6, with D uncertain. The CDR3 totals 15 residues. The V gene lost 1 base and the J gene lost 8 bases, with 12 bases spanning the gap. Germline V gene lookup returns CDR1 MNHEY and CDR2 SMNVEV (reference sequence). The CDR3 loop reads CASSLFIRRDSPLHF. The CDR3 DNA sequence: TGTGCCAGCAGTTTATTCATCCGGAGGGATTCACCCCTCCACTTT.

The V gene is TRBV19, the J gene TRBJ1-5, with 10 bases that match TRBD1. Germline CDR1 and CDR2: LNHDA and SQIVND (reference sequence). With V trimmed by 6 bases and J by 3 bases, 11 bases remained unmatched. The CDR3 covers 17 residues. CDR3 sequence reads: CASSRTGGGGYNQPQHF. The CDR3 nucleotides are TGTGCCAGTAGCCGGACAGGGGGGGGAGGCTACAATCAGCCCCAGCATTTT.

The rearrangement links TRBV30 to TRBJ2-1; possibly TRBD1 for D (6 bases). Trimming shortened V by 0 bases and J by 8 bases, and 14 bases separated the two germline ends. CDR3 length: 14 amino acids. Germline CDR1 and CDR2: GTSNPN and SVGIG (reference sequence). The CDR3 region is CAWSVVNRVDEQFF. CDR3 coding DNA: TGTGCCTGGAGTGTAGTTAACAGGGTGGATGAGCAGTTCTTC.

This clonotype was counted many times. The rearrangement joins TRBV30 to TRBJ1-4, with D perhaps matching TRBD1 (5 bases). Germline V lookup: CDR1 GTSNPN, CDR2 SVGIG (reference sequence). This CDR3 is built from 10 residues. Trimming left V 4 bases short and J 8 bases short, with 5 bases between. CDR3 sequence (DNA): TGTGCCTGGAAGGGGGAAAAACTGTTTTTT. Translating it yields CAWKGEKLFF.

The chain carries TRBV19 and TRBJ1-1; 9 bases match TRBD1. Germline CDR1 LNHDA, CDR2 SQIVND (reference sequence). V lost 4 bases, J lost 5 bases, and 8 bases stayed unmatched. The CDR3 totals 15 residues. The CDR3 here is CASSTRTGEETEAFF. Written as DNA, the CDR3 is TGTGCCAGTAGTACCCGGACAGGGGAGGAGACTGAAGCTTTCTTT.

The gene calls are TRBV28 and TRBJ2-7; TRBD2 matches at 7 bases. Trimming took 2 bases from V and 1 from J; bases not matched to a gene: 8. Germline CDR1 MDHEN, CDR2 SYDVKM. The CDR3 is 16 residues long. This CDR3 is CASSLDGAGASYEQYF. Written as DNA, the CDR3 is TGTGCCAGCAGTTTAGATGGGGCGGGAGCATCCTACGAGCAGTACTTC.

This clonotype occurred a few times. The CDR3 bases are TGTGCCAGCAGCCAAAGACGGCCGAACACCGGGGAGCTGTTTTTT. Residues: CASSQRRPNTGELFF. This rearrangement joins TRBV7-9 to TRBJ2-2, with unresolved D. The CDR3 covers 15 residues. Germline values: CDR1 SEHNR, CDR2 FQNEAQ (reference sequence). V lost 5 bases to trimming and J lost 0 bases, with 10 bases between them. The full variable domain, with the rest looked up from reference TRBV7-9 and TRBJ2-2, is DTGVSQNPRHKITKRGQNVTFRCDPISEHNRLYWYRQTLGQGPEFLTYFQNEAQLEKSRLLSDRFSAERPKGSFSTLEIQRTEQGDSAMYLCASSQRRPNTGELFFGEGSRLTVL.

Notes on this clonotype: With a much larger clone just one base away, this may be a read error. The rearrangement links TRBV28 to TRBJ2-7; D ambiguous. Germline assignment: CDR1 MDHEN and CDR2 SYDVKM. Trimming pared 6 bases from V and 6 bases from J, leaving 18 bases between. This CDR3 is built from 14 residues. The CDR3 DNA is TGTGCCAGCAGCGCCAGGAGACGGTCTGTCGAGCAGTACTTC. It encodes CASSARRRSVEQYF.

This clonotype was found many times. V usage is TRBV24-1 and J usage is TRBJ2-5; TRBD2 matches at 8 bases. V lost 4 bases and J lost 1; bases outside the gene matches: 10. The CDR3 has 17 residues. CDR1 KGHDR and CDR2 SFDVKD come from the germline V gene. CDR3 region: CATSDSLAGHFQETQYF. The CDR3 coding sequence is TGTGCCACCAGTGACTCCTTAGCGGGACATTTCCAAGAGACCCAGTACTTC.

Only a few counts were recorded for this clonotype. J is TRBJ2-7 and V is TRBV14; D call uncertain. Between the trimmed V and J ends, which lost 2 bases and 7 bases, there was a span of 12 bases. CDR3 length: 13 residues. From germline, CDR1 is SGHDN and CDR2 FVKESK. CDR3 protein: CASSQNQQGEQYF. The DNA for the CDR3 is TGTGCCAGCAGCCAAAACCAACAAGGAGAGCAGTACTTC.

This chain joins TRBV9 and TRBJ1-2; 8 bases align to TRBD1. Germline trimming cut 3 bases from V and 2 bases from J; bases unmatched to any gene: 6. CDR3 length: 15 amino acids. Germline V CDR1 and CDR2: SGDLS, YYNGEE. The CDR3 DNA follows: TGTGCCAGCAGCGAGGGGACAGGCTGGAACTATGGCTACACCTTC. This sequence encodes CASSEGTGWNYGYTF.

Ten or more counts support this clonotype. V and J are TRBV11-2 and TRBJ2-7, with TRBD2 matching 12 bases. Germline assignment: CDR1 SGHAT and CDR2 FQNNGV. There are 17 residues in the CDR3. After removal of 4 bases from V and 7 bases from J, the junction contained 14 bases not matched to a gene. The CDR3 region is CASSSRTSGLAGLEQYF. The CDR3 nucleotides are TGTGCCAGCAGCTCCAGGACCTCGGGACTAGCGGGTCTTGAGCAGTACTTC.

The sample holds a few counts of this clonotype. The chain has TRBV20-1 and TRBJ1-2, with 9 bases lining up with TRBD1. Trimming removed 3 bases from V and 7 bases from J; junction bases left unmatched: 9. Germline CDR1 is DFQATT and CDR2 is SNEGSKA (reference sequence). This CDR3 region has 14 residues. The CDR3: CSASAGTGWGGYTF. The CDR3, as DNA: TGCAGTGCTAGTGCTGGGACAGGGTGGGGTGGCTACACCTTC.

The chain uses TRBV20-1 and TRBJ1-2; 7 nucleotides match TRBD1. The CDR3 has 13 amino acids. Trimming at V came to 3 bases and at J to 4 bases, leaving 5 bases not matched to a gene. Germline lookup yields CDR1 DFQATT and CDR2 SNEGSKA (reference sequence). The CDR3 coding sequence is TGCAGTGCTAGTTGGCAGGGGGGCTATGGCTACACCTTC. It specifies CSASWQGGYGYTF.

In its sample, this clonotype was seen a few times. The rearrangement joins TRBV25-1 to TRBJ1-6; D gene uncertain. The ends were cut back, 2 bases at V and 3 bases at J, with 5 bases in the middle. Germline CDR1 is MGHDK and CDR2 is SYGVNS. The CDR3 has 14 amino acids. The CDR3 sequence is CASSEVDYNSPLHF. For the CDR3, the DNA is TGTGCCAGCAGTGAAGTAGACTATAATTCACCCCTCCACTTT.

This clonotype came up once. The V and J genes are TRBV5-6 and TRBJ2-7; D is unclear. CDR1 and CDR2 from the germline V gene are SGHDT and YYEEEE. The germline V and J ends were trimmed by 4 bases and 3 bases, with 14 bases remaining between them. This CDR3 has 14 amino acids. DNA for the CDR3: TGTGCCAGCAGCCTGGACGGAATAATCTACGAGCAGTACTTC. Encoded protein: CASSLDGIIYEQYF. Using reference TRBV5-6 and TRBJ2-7 for the parts outside the CDR3, the full variable domain is DAGVTQSPTHLIKTRGQQVTLRCSPKSGHDTVSWYQQALGQGPQFIFQYYEEEERQRGNFPDRFSGHQFPNYSSELNVNALLLGDSALYLCASSLDGIIYEQYFGPGTRLTVT.

This clonotype was detected ten times or more. The chain has TRBV6-2 or TRBV6-3 and TRBJ2-7, with a weak D call TRBD1 (6 bases). In germline, CDR1 is MNHEY, CDR2 SVGEGT. Trimming cost V 2 bases and J 0 bases, with 11 bases left between them. The CDR3 has 15 residues. Written as DNA, the CDR3 is TGTGCCAGCAGTTACACGCTGACAGGCTCCTACGAGCAGTACTTC. Translating it yields CASSYTLTGSYEQYF.

The chain links TRBV28 to TRBJ2-3; tentatively, D is TRBD1 (5 bases). From germline, CDR1 is MDHEN and CDR2 SYDVKM. The CDR3 spans 18 residues. The V end lost 2 bases, the J end lost 0 bases, and 18 bases lay between the germline ends. CDR3 in DNA: TGTGCCAGCAGTTTAATAGGTGGGGCTGCCTCTAGCACAGATACGCAGTATTTT. As protein: CASSLIGGAASSTDTQYF.

Turning to this clonotype: A much larger clone lies a single base off, so this may be a read error. V is TRBV28 and J is TRBJ2-5, with D perhaps given as TRBD1 or TRBD2 (5 bases each). The CDR3 is 20 amino acids. Germline CDR1 reads MDHEN; CDR2 reads SYDVKM. In DNA, the CDR3 is TGTGCCGGCAGTTTTAAGTATCTTAGTTGGGGACGGGGAAATCAAGAGACCCAGTACTTC. Translation: CAGSFKYLSWGRGNQETQYF.